The 27 T cell receptor beta chains listed next were all sequenced from one sample in a study of HIV-infected patients and healthy controls (dated by TCRdb to between 2013 and 2015). Libraries were prepared through 5' RACE. The instrument given in TCRdb is Illumina MiSeq. TCRdb trimmed the raw reads at Q25, called clones with MiXCR and kept productive beta chains. Records with the same CDR3 protein are collapsed into one entry carrying the most frequent genes and DNA. The table for this sample lists 65,000 to 70,000 distinct CDR3 sequences; roughly a sixth of them were counted only once. Jointly, the top ten make up under 6.5% of the sample. The source material was CD4+ T cells from blood. These receptors all come from a human donor in good health.

This clonotype came up many times. J is TRBJ1-5 and V is TRBV21-1; the table calls TRBD1, which could not be checked here. TRBV21-1 is deemed a pseudogene. The CDR3 has 19 residues. The CDR3 DNA reads TGTGCCAGCAGCGTCCTTTGGCGCACAATGGGCTGTAGCAATCAGCCCCAGCATTTT. Amino acids: CASSVLWRTMGCSNQPQHF.

The J gene is TRBJ2-1, the V gene TRBV24-1, with unresolved D. This CDR3 region has 14 residues. Germline CDR1 KGHDR, CDR2 SFDVKD. The germline V and J ends were trimmed by 3 bases and 0 bases, with 5 bases remaining between them. The CDR3 region has the DNA TGTGCCACCAGTGATCCGAGCTCCTACAATGAGCAGTTCTTC. Translating it yields CATSDPSSYNEQFF.

This clonotype was seen at least ten times. J is TRBJ2-7 and V is TRBV18; D may be TRBD1 or TRBD2 (5 bases each). Trimming took 4 bases from V and 1 from J, leaving 11 bases between them. The CDR3 runs to 14 residues. The germline V gene has CDR1 KGHSH and CDR2 LQKENI. The CDR3 DNA reads as TGTGCCAGCTCACAAGGGGACGGGTCCTACGAGCAGTACTTC. Its translation: CASSQGDGSYEQYF.

CDR3 in amino acids: CASSLVYPGQGFPEAFF. The CDR3 DNA is TGTGCCAGCAGTTTGGTGTACCCGGGACAGGGGTTTCCTGAAGCTTTCTTT. This sequence joins TRBV28 and TRBJ1-1, with TRBD1 matching over 10 bases. The germline gives CDR1 MDHEN, CDR2 SYDVKM. The CDR3 runs 17 residues. The trim removed 3 bases at V and 6 bases at J, leaving 13 bases unmatched.

This clonotype occurred a few times. This chain joins TRBV18 and TRBJ2-4; perhaps TRBD1 as D (5 bases). This CDR3 is 18 amino acids long. Trimming stripped 0 bases from V and 0 bases from J, with 15 bases between. The germline CDR1 and CDR2 sequences are KGHSH and LQKENI. The CDR3, as DNA: TGTGCCAGCTCACCACCAGGGGCGAAGAACCTAGCCAAAAACATTCAGTACTTC. This codes for CASSPPGAKNLAKNIQYF.

A few counts support this clonotype. The V call is TRBV7-4, the J call TRBJ2-1; D remains ambiguous. Germline V gene sequence: CDR1 SGHVT, CDR2 SQSDAQ. CDR3 length: 18 residues. V was shortened by 1 base and J by 6 bases, with 22 bases between the two germline ends. For the CDR3, the DNA is TGTGCCAGCAGCTTAGGCGGCTACTATATCCTGGAACCCAATGAGCAGTTCTTC. It specifies CASSLGGYYILEPNEQFF.

The J gene is TRBJ1-2, the V gene TRBV7-2, with 7 bases aligning to TRBD1. Germline values: CDR1 SGHTA, CDR2 FQGNSA. The CDR3 runs 13 residues. V shed 5 bases, J shed 3 bases, and the junction held 3 bases outside the gene matches. The CDR3 loop reads CASSHGTDYGYTF. CDR3 sequence (DNA): TGTGCCAGCAGCCATGGGACAGACTATGGCTACACCTTC.

This clonotype has a handful of counts. The CDR3 bases are TGTGCCAGCAGTGGCACCCCGAACACTGAAGCTTTCTTT. Its translation: CASSGTPNTEAFF. V gene TRBV6-1 combines with J gene TRBJ1-1; D remains unclear. Per the germline V gene, CDR1 is MNHNS and CDR2 is SASEGT. The CDR3 is 13 residues long. V was pared by 4 bases and J by 1 base, with 7 bases between.

The J gene is TRBJ2-3, the V gene TRBV18; 7 positions agree with TRBD1. The CDR3 length is 14 residues. J lost 5 bases, V lost 3 bases, and 5 bases had no gene match. Germline V gives CDR1 KGHSH, CDR2 LQKENI. CDR3 sequence: CASSPGTARDTQYF. CDR3 sequence (DNA): TGTGCCAGCTCACCGGGGACAGCGAGAGATACGCAGTATTTT.

This clonotype was seen ten or more times. The gene calls are TRBV6-2 or TRBV6-3 and TRBJ2-1; 7 nucleotides line up with TRBD1. J gave up 3 bases and V 1 base, and 6 bases lay outside the gene matches. There are 16 residues in the CDR3. CDR1 and CDR2 from the germline V gene are MNHEY and SVGEGT. The DNA for the CDR3 is TGTGCCAGCAGTTACTGGGGACAGAGTGACTACAATGAGCAGTTCTTC. It codes for CASSYWGQSDYNEQFF.

This clonotype was counted a few times. This chain connects TRBV5-1 to TRBJ1-1; 7 bases align to TRBD1. Germline V gives CDR1 SGHRS, CDR2 YFSETQ. Trimming removed 5 bases from V and 5 bases from J; junction bases left unmatched: 9. The CDR3 sequence is 14 residues long. This CDR3 reads CASRERQGLTEAFF. The CDR3 bases are TGCGCCAGCAGGGAAAGACAGGGTCTAACTGAAGCTTTCTTT.

This clonotype came up a few times. One end of the junction does not line up with germline, which may come from a read error. The genes are TRBV2 and TRBJ2-5; TRBD2 might be the D (6 bases). Per germline, CDR1 SNHLY and CDR2 FYNNEI. The CDR3 has 11 residues. The CDR3 nucleotides are TGTGCCAGCAACGCCGGGACTCCGCGGGTTTTC. This gives the protein CASNAGTPRVF.

This clonotype has ten or more counts. The chain carries TRBV29-1 and TRBJ1-4, with D uncertain. The CDR3 spans 13 residues. Looked up from germline, CDR1 is SQVTM and CDR2 is ANQGSEA. Deletions cut 6 bases from V and 8 bases from J, with 16 bases between. The CDR3 sequence is CSVIPGVGEKLFF. In DNA form, the CDR3 reads TGCAGCGTCATCCCCGGGGTAGGAGAAAAACTGTTTTTT.

In this sample, this clonotype turned up a few times. The chain links TRBV7-9 to TRBJ1-2, with 7 bases that match TRBD1. Trimming took 5 bases from V and 4 from J; bases not matched to a gene: 13. Germline V gives CDR1 SEHNR, CDR2 FQNEAQ (reference sequence). The CDR3 consists of 16 residues. CDR3 sequence: CASSQDRDLLTYGYTF. The CDR3 DNA sequence: TGTGCCAGCAGCCAAGACAGGGACCTGCTTACCTATGGCTACACCTTC. Using reference TRBV7-9 and TRBJ1-2 for the parts outside the CDR3, the full variable domain is DTGVSQNPRHKITKRGQNVTFRCDPISEHNRLYWYRQTLGQGPEFLTYFQNEAQLEKSRLLSDRFSAERPKGSFSTLEIQRTEQGDSAMYLCASSQDRDLLTYGYTFGSGTRLTVV.

The chain uses TRBV7-2 and TRBJ2-1, with TRBD2 matching 15 bases. There are 16 residues in the CDR3. V was pared by 5 bases and J by 10 bases, with 9 bases of the junction left unmatched. Germline CDR1 and CDR2: SGHTA and FQGNSA. This CDR3 is CASSPWTSGRAWEQFF. The CDR3 DNA reads as TGTGCCAGCAGCCCCTGGACTAGCGGGAGGGCTTGGGAGCAGTTCTTC.

This clonotype was picked up a small number of times. The rearrangement links TRBV7-2 to TRBJ2-3; the D gene is possibly TRBD2 (6 bases). Germline-derived CDR1 and CDR2 are SGHTA and FQGNSA. This CDR3 region has 15 residues. Trimming cost V 2 bases and J 8 bases, with 17 bases left between them. CDR3 DNA: TGTGCCAGCAGCTTAAACGGGAGAGGGCAGTCTACGCAGTATTTT. Translation gives CASSLNGRGQSTQYF.

This rearrangement joins TRBV19 to TRBJ2-7, with 7 nucleotides matching TRBD1. J gave up 0 bases and V 4 bases, and 3 bases lay outside the gene matches. The germline CDR1 and CDR2 sequences are LNHDA and SQIVND (reference sequence). The CDR3 totals 14 residues. The CDR3 coding sequence is TGTGCCAGTAGTAGGGACAGAAGCTCCTACGAGCAGTACTTC. Residues: CASSRDRSSYEQYF.

This chain uses TRBV5-1 with TRBJ2-5, with TRBD1 matching 8 bases. Trimming at V came to 7 bases and at J to 2 bases, leaving 7 bases not matched to a gene. Looked up from germline, CDR1 is SGHRS and CDR2 is YFSETQ. The CDR3 sequence is 14 residues long. The CDR3: CASAFRTGQETQYF. CDR3 sequence (DNA): TGCGCCAGCGCATTCAGGACAGGGCAAGAGACCCAGTACTTC. The full variable domain, in which reference TRBV5-1 and TRBJ2-5 provide the parts outside the CDR3, is KAGVTQTPRYLIKTRGQQVTLSCSPISGHRSVSWYQQTPGQGLQFLFEYFSETQRNKGNFPGRFSGRQFSNSRSEMNVSTLELGDSALYLCASAFRTGQETQYFGPGTRLLVL.

This sequence joins TRBV7-9 and TRBJ1-1; D uncertain. The CDR3 is 9 residues long. Trimming left V 8 bases short and J 11 bases short, with 9 bases between. CDR1 and CDR2 from the germline V gene are SEHNR and FQNEAQ (reference sequence). CDR3: CASEVLAFF. The DNA for the CDR3 is TGTGCCAGCGAGGTTTTGGCTTTCTTT.

This clonotype occurred a few times. This chain uses TRBV6-2 or TRBV6-3 with TRBJ2-3; 9 bases align to TRBD2. The germline CDR1 and CDR2 sequences are MNHEY and SVGEGT. This CDR3 region has 16 residues. Germline trimming cut 6 bases from V and 2 bases from J; bases unmatched to any gene: 9. CDR3 loop: CASSRTSALTTDTQYF. CDR3 nucleotide sequence: TGTGCCAGCAGCCGGACTAGCGCCCTTACCACAGATACGCAGTATTTT.

This clonotype appeared a few times. The chain is built from TRBV29-1 and TRBJ1-1; the match to TRBD1 covers 8 bases. Germline CDR1 is SQVTM and CDR2 is ANQGSEA. CDR3 length equals 13 residues. Unmatched junction bases numbered 5, after V lost 4 bases and J lost 4 bases. The CDR3: CSVGTGISTEAFF. CDR3 DNA sequence: TGCAGCGTTGGGACAGGGATCTCCACTGAAGCTTTCTTT. The full variable domain, its missing parts supplied by reference TRBV29-1 and TRBJ1-1, is SAVISQKPSRDICQRGTSLTIQCQVDSQVTMMFWYRQQPGQSLTLIATANQGSEATYESGFVIDKFPISRPNLTFSTLTVSNMSPEDSSIYLCSVGTGISTEAFFGQGTRLTVV.

V usage is TRBV2 and J usage is TRBJ2-1, with D possibly matching TRBD1 (6 bases). Germline CDR1 reads SNHLY; CDR2 reads FYNNEI. The CDR3 loop spans 14 amino acids. The germline V and J ends were trimmed by 7 bases and 6 bases, with 16 bases remaining between them. The CDR3 sequence: CASTPGRGLNEQFF. The CDR3 nucleotides are TGTGCCAGCACCCCGGGCAGGGGCCTCAATGAGCAGTTCTTC.

This sequence joins TRBV7-2 and TRBJ2-3, with no clear D. From germline, CDR1 is SGHTA and CDR2 FQGNSA. The CDR3 has 16 residues. V was trimmed by 4 bases and J by 0 bases, leaving 14 bases between them. The CDR3 DNA follows: TGTGCCAGCAGCTCGGACCGAGCTTCTAGCACAGATACGCAGTATTTT. This translates into CASSSDRASSTDTQYF.

This clonotype appeared many times. The V and J genes are TRBV20-1 and TRBJ2-3; a weak D match, TRBD1 (6 bases). Looked up from germline, CDR1 is DFQATT and CDR2 is SNEGSKA (reference sequence). Deletions cut 6 bases from V and 6 bases from J, with 13 bases between. This CDR3 contains 12 residues. CDR3 region: CSATRGTDTQYF. In DNA, the CDR3 is TGCAGTGCGACAAGGGGGACCGATACGCAGTATTTT.

This clonotype turned up a few times. The gene calls are TRBV12-3 or TRBV12-4 and TRBJ2-7; 7 bases map to TRBD1. The CDR3 runs to 15 residues. Trimming removed 3 bases from V and 7 bases from J; junction bases left unmatched: 12. CDR3 loop: CASSLRTGSSWEQYF. CDR3 bases: TGTGCCAGCAGTTTGCGGACAGGATCCTCTTGGGAGCAGTACTTC.

The V gene is TRBV5-8, the J gene TRBJ1-3; D call uncertain. Trimming pared 2 bases from V and 2 bases from J, leaving 11 bases between. CDR1 SGHTS and CDR2 YDEGEE come from the germline V gene. This CDR3 has 15 residues. In nucleotides, the CDR3 is TGTGCCAGCAGCTTCACAAGGGTCGCTGGAAACACCATATATTTT. It yields the protein CASSFTRVAGNTIYF.

This chain joins TRBV2 and TRBJ2-3; TRBD1 agrees at 10 bases. The trim removed 6 bases at V and 4 bases at J, leaving 10 bases unmatched. This CDR3 has 16 amino acids. Germline lookup yields CDR1 SNHLY and CDR2 FYNNEI. Here the CDR3 reads CASRESGTGVSDTQYF. The CDR3 nucleotides are TGTGCCAGCAGGGAATCCGGGACAGGGGTCTCAGATACGCAGTATTTT.